This T cell receptor (beta chain) was captured in a study of cytomegalovirus exposure and HLA in healthy donors. PCR primers comprised 60 Vbeta and 13 Jbeta primers. Sequencing used immunoSEQ multiplex PCR; TCRdb keeps in-frame clones, though not all of them. This sample carries 190,000 or so clones, around four fifths of them seen once, and the ten largest clones take around 9.6%. Notes on this clone: What it binds is unknown.

Trimming pared 1 base from V and 5 bases from J, leaving 15 bases between. Germline-derived CDR1 and CDR2 are SGHRS and YFSETQ. The CDR3 totals 16 residues. Study outcomes and limitations: It was likely that a cluster of highly shared sequence variants was a sequencing artifact.

The J gene is TRBJ2-2, the V gene TRBV5-1, with D perhaps matching TRBD2 (5 bases). Sequencing input: PBMCs. This receptor was identified in a woman aged 45-59 years in good health and CMV-seropositive. In nucleotides, the CDR3 is TGCGCCAGCAGCTTGAATCCCGGGGTGGGGACCGGGGAGCTGTTTTTT. It encodes CASSLNPGVGTGELFF.